Each of the 14 T cell receptor beta chains below was sequenced from the same sample in a study of T-cell memory formation after mild COVID-19. TCRdb re-derived calls from the 5' RACE reads in MiXCR, one entry per CDR3 protein. Of 450,000 or so distinct CDR3 sequences in the sample, about 23% were seen once. Material for sequencing was PBMCs or a T cell subset sorted from them (not recorded which). The receptors derive from an adult woman who had mild COVID-19 (a few samples of this study predate the infection). Cell type and time point are not known.

In nucleotides, the CDR3 is TGTGCCAGCAGATGGGTGGGGTCCACGCAGTATTTT. Its translation: CASRWVGSTQYF. J is TRBJ2-3 and V is TRBV12-3 or TRBV12-4; no definite D call. V was pared by 6 bases and J by 9 bases, with 13 bases between. The CDR3 sequence is 12 residues long.

This clonotype turned up a few times. This chain uses TRBV10-3 with TRBJ2-1; 12 positions agree with TRBD2. Germline CDR1 is ENHRY and CDR2 is SYGVKD. Unmatched junction bases numbered 13, after V lost 11 bases and J lost 8 bases. The length of the CDR3 is 15 residues. The CDR3, as DNA: TGTGCCGTTAAGGGAGCTAGCGGGAGGGCCGATGAGCAGTTCTTC. This sequence encodes CAVKGASGRADEQFF.

This clonotype showed up just a few times. The chain employs TRBV18 and TRBJ2-3; 7 bases fit TRBD2. Germline V CDR1 and CDR2: KGHSH, LQKENI. The CDR3 runs 15 residues. V lost 2 bases, J lost 7 bases, and 9 bases stayed unmatched. This CDR3 is CASSPVAGDGNTQYF. CDR3 DNA: TGTGCCAGCTCACCAGTTGCGGGAGATGGAAATACGCAGTATTTT. Full variable domain (outside the CDR3, taken from reference TRBV18 and TRBJ2-3): NAGVMQNPRHLVRRRGQEARLRCSPMKGHSHVYWYRQLPEEGLKFMVYLQKENIIDESGMPKERFSAEFPKEGPSILRIQQVVRGDSAAYFCASSPVAGDGNTQYFGPGTRLTVL.

This clonotype has more than one count but fewer than ten. The chain recombines TRBV7-9 with TRBJ1-6; D call uncertain. Germline V CDR1 and CDR2: SEHNR, FQNEAQ (reference sequence). The CDR3 extends over 12 amino acids. The V gene lost 1 base and the J gene lost 9 bases, with 4 bases spanning the gap. CDR3 DNA: TGTGCCAGCAGCTTAGATCGTTCACCCCTCCACTTT. Translated: CASSLDRSPLHF.

This clonotype was seen ten or more times. V and J are TRBV11-3 and TRBJ2-1; D is unclear. The germline V gene encodes CDR1 SGHNT and CDR2 YENEEA. CDR3 length equals 13 residues. Trimming removed 5 bases from V and 9 bases from J, with 14 bases in between. CDR3 residues: CASSPYSTREQFF. The CDR3, as DNA: TGTGCCAGCAGCCCATACTCGACCCGTGAGCAGTTCTTC.

The chain is built from TRBV19 and TRBJ2-3, with 7 bases matching TRBD1. V trimming: 6 bases; J trimming: 3 bases; junction bases outside the gene matches: 9. CDR3 length: 15 amino acids. The germline V gene has CDR1 LNHDA and CDR2 SQIVND (reference sequence). CDR3 loop: CASRTRTGRTDTQYF. The CDR3 DNA reads as TGTGCCAGTAGGACACGGACAGGACGGACAGATACGCAGTATTTT.

This clonotype occurred once. The chain is built from TRBV6-2 or TRBV6-3 and TRBJ2-1; 12 bases fit TRBD2. Trimming took 2 bases from V and 7 from J; bases not matched to a gene: 9. CDR1 is MNHEY and CDR2 is SVGEGT in the germline V gene. The CDR3 covers 17 residues. The CDR3 loop is CASSYPSSGRAGNEQFF. The CDR3 nucleotides read TGTGCCAGCAGTTACCCCTCTAGCGGGAGGGCCGGGAATGAGCAGTTCTTC.

V is TRBV6-5 and J is TRBJ1-1; D is unresolved. V was trimmed by 0 bases and J by 8 bases, leaving 10 bases between them. The CDR3 spans 13 residues. The germline CDR1 and CDR2 sequences are MNHEY and SVGAGI. DNA of the CDR3: TGTGCCAGCAGTTACTCGGTCGGGGTCGAAGCTTTCTTT. It specifies CASSYSVGVEAFF.

The chain combines TRBV6-5 with TRBJ1-6, with 7 positions matching TRBD1. This CDR3 comprises 20 residues. Germline V gene data show CDR1 as MNHEY and CDR2 as SVGAGI. The trim removed 0 bases at V and 3 bases at J, leaving 14 bases unmatched. CDR3 in amino acids: CASSYSPPHRGQLYNSPLHF. The DNA for the CDR3 is TGTGCCAGCAGTTACTCCCCACCGCACAGGGGTCAACTCTATAATTCACCCCTCCACTTT.

This clonotype occurred a few times. This chain connects TRBV14 to TRBJ1-3; D perhaps matches TRBD1 (5 bases). The V gene lost 2 bases and the J gene lost 2 bases, with 16 bases spanning the gap. Germline assignment: CDR1 SGHDN and CDR2 FVKESK. The CDR3 totals 17 residues. The CDR3 sequence: CASSQLSGVVTGNTIYF. The DNA of the CDR3 is TGTGCCAGCAGCCAACTTTCGGGGGTCGTTACTGGAAACACCATATATTTT.

The chain combines TRBV20-1 with TRBJ2-6; 7 bases are a match to TRBD1. There are 15 residues in the CDR3. V was pared by 6 bases and J by 0 bases, with 5 bases of the junction left unmatched. Per the germline V gene, CDR1 is DFQATT and CDR2 is SNEGSKA (reference sequence). CDR3: CSAPDRSSGANVLTF. The CDR3 DNA follows: TGCAGTGCGCCGGACAGGAGCTCTGGGGCCAACGTCCTGACTTTC.

This clonotype was observed at least ten times. The chain is built from TRBV20-1 and TRBJ1-2; TRBD1 is a possible D gene (5 bases). Trimming stripped 2 bases from V and 6 bases from J, with 13 bases between. The CDR3 is 13 residues long. CDR1 and CDR2 from the germline V gene are DFQATT and SNEGSKA (reference sequence). CDR3 loop: CSARWNSGDGYTF. CDR3 sequence (DNA): TGCAGTGCTAGATGGAATTCGGGGGATGGCTACACCTTC.

This clonotype has just a few counts. The chain carries TRBV27 and TRBJ2-1, with D tentatively TRBD2 (5 bases). CDR1 is MNHEY and CDR2 is SMNVEV in the germline V gene (reference sequence). The CDR3 covers 12 residues. Trimming took off 6 bases at V and 14 bases at J, with 17 bases between the two ends. In nucleotides, the CDR3 is TGTGCCAGCAGCCCTAGCCCCCTTCTCAAGTTCTTC. It translates to CASSPSPLLKFF.

The chain links TRBV5-4 to TRBJ2-3; perhaps TRBD2 as D (6 bases). The CDR3 covers 15 residues. The germline V gene has CDR1 SGHNT and CDR2 YYREEE (reference sequence). V lost 6 bases and J 2 bases, leaving 16 bases between the germline ends. CDR3 in amino acids: CASTSWDSITDTQYF. In DNA, the CDR3 is TGTGCCAGCACCTCTTGGGACTCCATCACAGATACGCAGTATTTT.